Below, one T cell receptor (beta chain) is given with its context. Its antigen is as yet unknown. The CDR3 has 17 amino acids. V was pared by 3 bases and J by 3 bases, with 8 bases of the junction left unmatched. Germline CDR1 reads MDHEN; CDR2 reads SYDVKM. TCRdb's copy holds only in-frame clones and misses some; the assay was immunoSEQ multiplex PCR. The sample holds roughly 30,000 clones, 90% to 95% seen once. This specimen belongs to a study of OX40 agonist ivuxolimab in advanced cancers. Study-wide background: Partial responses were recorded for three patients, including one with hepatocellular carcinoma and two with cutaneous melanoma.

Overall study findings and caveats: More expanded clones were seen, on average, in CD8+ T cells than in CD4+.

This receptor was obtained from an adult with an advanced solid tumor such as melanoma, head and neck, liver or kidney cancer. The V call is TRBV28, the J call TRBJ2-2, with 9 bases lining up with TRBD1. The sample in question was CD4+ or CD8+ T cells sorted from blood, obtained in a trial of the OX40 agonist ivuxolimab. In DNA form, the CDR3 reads TGTGCCAGCAGTTTCGGGGGACAGGGACGGTACACCGGGGAGCTGTTTTTT. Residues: CASSFGGQGRYTGELFF. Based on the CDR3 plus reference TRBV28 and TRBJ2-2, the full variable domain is DVKVTQSSRYLVKRTGEKVFLECVQDMDHENMFWYRQDPGLGLRLIYFSYDVKMKEKGDIPEGYSVSREKKERFSLILESASTNQTSMYLCASSFGGQGRYTGELFFGEGSRLTVL.